Sequencing of this TCR beta chain was carried out in a study of cytomegalovirus exposure and HLA in healthy donors. Study-level findings and limits: Usually a TCR sequence was rare, but some public TCRs were found in many donors. TCR clusters originating in the first cohort tended to co-occur in the 120 validation repertoires, according to a later analysis.

Generated by immunoSEQ multiplex PCR, the TCRdb table keeps only in-frame clones and is missing some. This sample carries tens of thousands of clones, approximately 93% of them seen once, and the ten largest clones take 3% to 4%. The donors were members of the validation cohort comprising approximately 110 subjects, separate from the approximately 630-subject first cohort. With respect to this clone: Its antigen is unidentified.

V lost 3 bases, J lost 7 bases, and 5 bases stayed unmatched. The germline gives CDR1 MGHRA, CDR2 YSYEKL. This CDR3 contains 15 residues. This receptor was taken from a woman between 25 and 40 years old in good health and CMV-seronegative. Sequencing was performed on PBMCs. The chain employs TRBV4-1 and TRBJ2-1; TRBD2 aligns across 11 bases. As DNA, the CDR3 is TGCGCCAGCAGCCAGGGGGGACTAGCGGCGAATGAGCAGTTCTTC. Translated: CASSQGGLAANEQFF.